A single sample gave rise to the 26 T cell receptor beta chains below, sequenced in a study of T-cell reconstitution after alpha-beta-depleted transplantation in children. TCRbeta library preparation incorporated unique molecular identifiers. In TCRdb, the PCR reads were re-called with MiXCR into one record per CDR3 protein. Of around 100,000 distinct CDR3 sequences in the sample, around 6.1% were seen once. This sample comprised PBMCs, mostly from graft donor cells, obtained 60 days after TCRalphabeta/CD19-depleted stem cell transplant. Every receptor here comes from a female patient between 2 and 15 years old who had a stem cell transplant for Fanconi anemia, so the T cells may come from the graft donor.

This clonotype has ten or more counts. J is TRBJ2-7 and V is TRBV20-1; the D gene is possibly TRBD1 (6 bases). Germline V lookup: CDR1 DFQATT, CDR2 SNEGSKA (reference sequence). There are 14 residues in the CDR3. V lost 4 bases and J lost 0, with 13 bases in between. CDR3 sequence (DNA): TGCAGTGCTACCAGGGGAATGCCCTCCTACGAGCAGTACTTC. This sequence encodes CSATRGMPSYEQYF.

This clonotype was found many times. The chain joins TRBV29-1 to TRBJ2-5, with unresolved D. Per the germline V gene, CDR1 is SQVTM and CDR2 is ANQGSEA. V lost 6 bases to trimming and J lost 5 bases, with 16 bases between them. There are 13 residues in the CDR3. CDR3 residues: CSVALHLTETQYF. CDR3 DNA: TGCAGCGTAGCCCTTCATTTGACGGAGACCCAGTACTTC.

This clonotype was picked up many times. The chain uses TRBV29-1 and TRBJ2-5; D is possibly TRBD1 (5 bases). The V end was cut by 3 bases, the J end by 0 bases, with 8 bases between. Germline CDR1 reads SQVTM; CDR2 reads ANQGSEA. CDR3 size: 13 residues. The CDR3 loop reads CSVDRQYQETQYF. CDR3 nucleotides: TGCAGCGTTGATCGACAGTACCAAGAGACCCAGTACTTC.

This clonotype came up many times. The genes are TRBV6-1 and TRBJ1-2, with unresolved D. The length of the CDR3 is 14 residues. CDR1 is MNHNS and CDR2 is SASEGT in the germline V gene. The germline V and J ends were trimmed by 3 bases and 4 bases, with 12 bases remaining between them. The CDR3 sequence is CASSDIPTLYGYTF. The CDR3 nucleotides read TGTGCCAGCAGTGACATCCCGACACTCTATGGCTACACCTTC.

This clonotype was found a few times. This chain uses TRBV5-1 with TRBJ2-5, with D possibly matching TRBD1 (6 bases). Trimming took off 5 bases at V and 1 base at J, with 21 bases between the two ends. There are 17 residues in the CDR3. Germline assignment: CDR1 SGHRS and CDR2 YFSETQ. The CDR3 sequence is CASRYGQSLPSQETQYF. The DNA of the CDR3 is TGCGCCAGCAGATACGGACAGTCCCTACCCTCCCAAGAGACCCAGTACTTC.

In its sample, this clonotype was seen many times. The chain carries TRBV5-1 and TRBJ1-1; D remains ambiguous. V shed 7 bases and J shed 1 base, with 11 bases lying between them. This CDR3 region has 13 residues. Germline CDR1 SGHRS, CDR2 YFSETQ. The CDR3 is CASDPGGNTEAFF. The CDR3 DNA follows: TGCGCCAGCGACCCGGGAGGGAACACTGAAGCTTTCTTT.

This clonotype was recorded a few times. This rearrangement joins TRBV4-1 to TRBJ2-1; D unresolved. The CDR3 sequence is 18 residues long. Per the germline V gene, CDR1 is MGHRA and CDR2 is YSYEKL. The V end lost 3 bases, the J end lost 5 bases, and 23 bases lay between the germline ends. The CDR3 here is CASSHYGPKTRIDNEQFF. Written as DNA, the CDR3 is TGCGCCAGCAGCCACTACGGACCGAAAACACGTATCGACAATGAGCAGTTCTTC.

This clonotype was counted ten times or more. This rearrangement joins TRBV20-1 to TRBJ2-3, with 8 bases lining up with TRBD2. V was clipped by 1 base and J by 2 bases; unmatched bases: 8. Per the germline V gene, CDR1 is DFQATT and CDR2 is SNEGSKA (reference sequence). This CDR3 contains 16 residues. The CDR3 loop reads CSARAGLAGYTDTQYF. The DNA for the CDR3 is TGCAGTGCTAGAGCCGGACTAGCAGGCTACACAGATACGCAGTATTTT.

The J gene is TRBJ1-3, the V gene TRBV12-3 or TRBV12-4; 7 nucleotides agree with TRBD1. This CDR3 has 15 amino acids. Trimming took 7 bases from V and 0 from J; bases not matched to a gene: 6. CDR3 sequence (DNA): TGTGCCAGCATTGGCCCAGGGGGCTCTGGAAACACCATATATTTT. Protein: CASIGPGGSGNTIYF.

This clonotype was seen repeatedly, ten times or more. The chain employs TRBV5-1 and TRBJ1-4; D is ambiguous. The V and J ends lost 0 bases and 6 bases respectively, with 12 bases between them. Germline CDR1 and CDR2: SGHRS and YFSETQ. CDR3 length: 15 amino acids. The CDR3, as DNA: TGCGCCAGCAGCTTGGCCCGGGCACGGCATGAAAAACTGTTTTTT. Its protein product is CASSLARARHEKLFF.

This chain connects TRBV29-1 to TRBJ2-2; 10 bases line up with TRBD1. V was clipped by 7 bases and J by 4 bases; unmatched bases: 9. Per germline, CDR1 SQVTM and CDR2 ANQGSEA. The length of the CDR3 is 15 residues. The CDR3 DNA reads TGCAGCGCCCTGACAGGGGGCGCGGGCACCGGGGAGCTGTTTTTT. This sequence encodes CSALTGGAGTGELFF.

This clonotype was seen repeatedly, ten times or more. J is TRBJ2-3 and V is TRBV7-2; D gene unclear. The germline CDR1 and CDR2 sequences are SGHTA and FQGNSA. The CDR3 consists of 12 residues. With 2 bases removed from V and 6 bases from J, the gap between germline ends came to 6 bases. CDR3 sequence: CASSLIADTQYF. For the CDR3, the DNA is TGTGCCAGCAGCTTAATCGCTGATACGCAGTATTTT.

This clonotype showed up just a few times. CDR3 nucleotides: TGCAGTGCTAGATGGACTAGCGTTCAAGAGACCCAGTACTTC. Protein: CSARWTSVQETQYF. The V and J genes are TRBV20-1 and TRBJ2-5, with 9 bases matching TRBD2. CDR3 length: 14 amino acids. The germline CDR1 and CDR2 sequences are DFQATT and SNEGSKA (reference sequence). The ends lost 2 bases at V and 2 bases at J; junction bases unmatched: 3.

This clonotype was observed many times. The chain carries TRBV5-1 and TRBJ2-7, with 14 bases fitting TRBD2. The germline V gene encodes CDR1 SGHRS and CDR2 YFSETQ. Unmatched junction bases numbered 15, after V lost 4 bases and J lost 3 bases. This CDR3 comprises 19 residues. Written as DNA, the CDR3 is TGCGCCAGCAGCCCCAACCCGGGGACTAGCGGGAGCCCTCACTACGAGCAGTACTTC. This encodes CASSPNPGTSGSPHYEQYF.

This clonotype was observed at least ten times. V usage is TRBV5-1 and J usage is TRBJ2-7, with D tentatively TRBD1 (5 bases). CDR3 length: 14 residues. Trimming pared 1 base from V and 2 bases from J, leaving 10 bases between. CDR1 and CDR2 from the germline V gene are SGHRS and YFSETQ. In DNA form, the CDR3 reads TGCGCCAGCAGCTTGAAGGGGCTGGCCTACGAGCAGTACTTC. The encoded protein is CASSLKGLAYEQYF. The full variable domain, its missing parts supplied by reference TRBV5-1 and TRBJ2-7, is KAGVTQTPRYLIKTRGQQVTLSCSPISGHRSVSWYQQTPGQGLQFLFEYFSETQRNKGNFPGRFSGRQFSNSRSEMNVSTLELGDSALYLCASSLKGLAYEQYFGPGTRLTVT.

This clonotype was observed at least ten times. V gene TRBV7-9 combines with J gene TRBJ2-4, with D tentatively TRBD1 (6 bases). The CDR3 sequence is 16 residues long. Trimming removed 5 bases from V and 2 bases from J, with 16 bases in between. Looked up from germline, CDR1 is SEHNR and CDR2 is FQNEAQ (reference sequence). The CDR3, as DNA: TGTGCCAGCAGCCGATTCCAGGGGCTCCCCAAAAACATTCAGTACTTC. This translates into CASSRFQGLPKNIQYF. Based on the CDR3 plus reference TRBV7-9 and TRBJ2-4, the full variable domain is DTGVSQNPRHKITKRGQNVTFRCDPISEHNRLYWYRQTLGQGPEFLTYFQNEAQLEKSRLLSDRFSAERPKGSFSTLEIQRTEQGDSAMYLCASSRFQGLPKNIQYFGAGTRLSVL.

V and J are TRBV6-6 and TRBJ2-7; D is possibly TRBD2 (6 bases). Germline lookup yields CDR1 MNHNY and CDR2 SVGAGI (reference sequence). The germline V and J ends were trimmed by 8 bases and 7 bases, with 9 bases remaining between them. The CDR3 loop spans 10 amino acids. Here the CDR3 DNA reads TGTGCCAGCGGGGGGTTAGAGCAGTACTTC. Translation: CASGGLEQYF.

This clonotype has at least ten counts. The rearrangement uses TRBV2 and TRBJ2-3; 7 nucleotides align to TRBD1. The germline gives CDR1 SNHLY, CDR2 FYNNEI. Trimming removed 7 bases from V and 0 bases from J; junction bases left unmatched: 1. The CDR3 runs to 13 residues. The CDR3 loop is CASKGASTDTQYF. Here the CDR3 DNA reads TGTGCCAGCAAGGGGGCTAGCACAGATACGCAGTATTTT.

This clonotype was counted ten times or more. This rearrangement joins TRBV12-3 or TRBV12-4 to TRBJ2-4; 10 nucleotides line up with TRBD1. This CDR3 has 21 residues. The V gene end was trimmed by 1 base and the J gene end by 2 bases; junction bases not matched to a gene: 17. Here the CDR3 reads CASSLDRLLTPGQGTKNIQYF. CDR3 coding DNA: TGTGCCAGCAGTTTAGACCGTTTGCTGACCCCGGGACAGGGGACCAAAAACATTCAGTACTTC.

Regarding this clonotype: A single base separates this from a much larger clone, so it may be a read error. V and J are TRBV12-3 or TRBV12-4 and TRBJ1-5, with a tentative D call TRBD1 (5 bases). The CDR3 consists of 18 residues. CDR3 in DNA: TGTACCAGCAGTTCCCTACAGGTAAACGCCTATAGCAATCAGCCCCAGCATTTT. This encodes CTSSSLQVNAYSNQPQHF.

The rearrangement joins TRBV20-1 to TRBJ2-5; 10 bases align to TRBD2. CDR3 length: 16 amino acids. After removal of 2 bases from V and 4 bases from J, the junction contained 10 bases not matched to a gene. The germline CDR1 and CDR2 sequences are DFQATT and SNEGSKA (reference sequence). For the CDR3, the DNA is TGCAGTGCTAGATCCAGCGGGGGGGTGGTTAGAGAGACCCAGTACTTC. It specifies CSARSSGGVVRETQYF.

There are a few counts of this clonotype. The CDR3: CASSFVVTGAGSPLHF. The DNA for the CDR3 is TGTGCCAGCAGTTTCGTCGTGACTGGGGCTGGATCACCCCTCCACTTT. The V call is TRBV28, the J call TRBJ1-6, with D possibly matching TRBD1 (5 bases). V shed 3 bases and J shed 10 bases, with 19 bases lying between them. This CDR3 has 16 residues. The germline V gene has CDR1 MDHEN and CDR2 SYDVKM.

This clonotype was detected many times. The J gene is TRBJ2-6, the V gene TRBV20-1; 7 bases map to TRBD2. The CDR3 is 15 amino acids. Germline V gene data show CDR1 as DFQATT and CDR2 as SNEGSKA (reference sequence). J lost 4 bases, V lost 0 bases, and 3 bases had no gene match. CDR3 DNA sequence: TGCAGTGCTAGAGACGGGGGGAGCGGGGCCAACGTCCTGACTTTC. Its protein is CSARDGGSGANVLTF.

This clonotype showed up many times. The chain is built from TRBV28 and TRBJ2-5; 10 bases match TRBD1. CDR1 is MDHEN, CDR2 SYDVKM, per germline. CDR3 length equals 15 residues. V shed 0 bases and J 5 bases; nucleotides not matched to a gene: 3. The CDR3 DNA reads TGTGCCAGCAGTTTATGGGGGACAGGGGTCGAGACCCAGTACTTC. Amino acid sequence: CASSLWGTGVETQYF.

This clonotype was found many times. CDR3 DNA: TGCAGCGCCACCGGCAGTCACACCGGGGAGCTGTTTTTT. As protein: CSATGSHTGELFF. This chain uses TRBV29-1 with TRBJ2-2, with D hard to call. The germline CDR1 and CDR2 sequences are SQVTM and ANQGSEA. Trimming removed 7 bases from V and 3 bases from J, with 12 bases in between. CDR3 length equals 13 residues.

This clonotype was observed many times. The V and J genes are TRBV6-5 and TRBJ1-2; D possibly corresponds to TRBD1 (6 bases). Germline values: CDR1 MNHEY, CDR2 SVGAGI. Trimming shortened V by 2 bases and J by 8 bases, and 15 bases separated the two germline ends. This CDR3 is built from 14 residues. The CDR3 DNA follows: TGTGCCAGCAGTTACGGGGGGGCTAGGGGAGGCTACACCTTC. Amino acids: CASSYGGARGGYTF.